A selection of T cell receptor beta chains follows, all from one sample in a study of cytomegalovirus exposure and HLA in healthy donors. Clones were sequenced by immunoSEQ multiplex PCR, and TCRdb holds only the in-frame ones, with some missing. Here the sample spans about 59,000 clones, roughly 75% being singletons. The source material was PBMCs. The receptor source for this set is a man aged 25 to 40 in good health and CMV-seropositive. The CDR3 runs from the conserved cysteine through the conserved F or W. D genes are given only for firm matches. Part of the rows lack a size; the others show once, few, many or a class for expanded clones.

V,J,size,D,DNA,CDR3
TRBV30,TRBJ1-1,.,.,TGTGCCTACGGGATGAACACTGAAGCTTTCTTT,CAYGMNTEAFF
TRBV27,TRBJ1-3,.,TRBD1,TGTGCCAGCAGTCTGGCCGGGACAGGGGGAAACACCATATATTTT,CASSLAGTGGNTIYF
TRBV28,TRBJ2-7,.,.,TGTGCCAGCAGTCCACAGGGACACGAGCAGTACTTC,CASSPQGHEQYF
TRBV30,TRBJ1-4,.,TRBD1,TGTGCCTCCGCCGGGACAGGGGCCCCCGATGAAAAACTGTTTTTT,CASAGTGAPDEKLFF
TRBV7-3,TRBJ1-1,.,TRBD1,TGTGCCAGCAGCGCCCAGGGGGCTGGCACTGAAGCTTTCTTT,CASSAQGAGTEAFF
TRBV23-1,TRBJ2-7,.,TRBD2,TGCGCCAGCAGTCAAGCGGCTAGCGGGGGGAACGAGCAGTACTTC,CASSQAASGGNEQYF
TRBV7-7,TRBJ2-7,.,TRBD1,TGTGCTAGCAGCTTAGGGGCCAGGGGGTCCTTCTACGAGCAGTACTTC,CASSLGARGSFYEQYF
TRBV7-2,TRBJ1-4,once,.,TGTGCCAGCAGCTTCCGGGGAAGAGTAACTAATGAAAAACTGTTTTTT,CASSFRGRVTNEKLFF
TRBV7-9,TRBJ1-1,.,TRBD1,TGTGCCAGCGCCTCGACAGGGCTTAACACTGAAGCTTTCTTT,CASASTGLNTEAFF
TRBV7-8,TRBJ1-2,.,TRBD1,TGTGCCAGCAGCCAACAGGGGTTGAGGGGCTACACCTTC,CASSQQGLRGYTF
TRBV6-4,TRBJ2-3,.,TRBD2,TGTGCCAGCAGTGCGGTAGCGGGTGGCACAGATACGCAGTATTTT,CASSAVAGGTDTQYF
TRBV4-3,TRBJ1-4,once,TRBD1,TGCGCCAGCAGCCAGGACAGGCTTAATGAAAAACTGTTTTTT,CASSQDRLNEKLFF
TRBV28,TRBJ1-4,.,TRBD1,TGTGCCAGCGTATTACAGGGGAATACTAATGAAAAACTGTTTTTT,CASVLQGNTNEKLFF
TRBV5-6,TRBJ1-1,.,.,TGTGCCAGCAGCTCGTACACGGCCAGGAGGGCTTTCTTT,CASSSYTARRAFF
TRBV13,TRBJ2-3,.,.,TGTGCCAGCAGCTTTGGCAGGGCCACGCAGTATTTT,CASSFGRATQYF
TRBV5-4,TRBJ2-3,once,TRBD2,TGTGCCAGCAGCCTCCGAGGACTAGCGGGGGGAAGCACAGATACGCAGTATTTT,CASSLRGLAGGSTDTQYF
TRBV5-4,TRBJ2-7,.,.,TGTGCCAGCAGCTTGGCCGGGGGAGGAGCTCCGTACTACGAGCAGTACTTC,CASSLAGGGAPYYEQYF
TRBV11-2,TRBJ1-4,.,.,TGTGCCAGCAGCTTGCTCGGGGCAACTAATGAAAAACTGTTTTTT,CASSLLGATNEKLFF
TRBV11-2,TRBJ1-4,once,TRBD1,TGTGCCAGCAGGGACTACAGGGGGCTAGGGGAAAAACTGTTTTTT,CASRDYRGLGEKLFF
TRBV15,TRBJ1-1,.,.,TGTGCCACCAGCAGAGACAGGGCTACGAACACTGAAGCTTTCTTT,CATSRDRATNTEAFF
TRBV28,TRBJ1-2,.,.,TGTGCCAGCAGATCCGGGAGGGGCTACACCTTC,CASRSGRGYTF
TRBV2,TRBJ2-1,.,.,TGTGCCAGTGGGGTCGGGGGGCGATACAATGAGCAGTTCTTC,CASGVGGRYNEQFF
TRBV12-5,TRBJ2-7,.,TRBD1,TGTGCTGGTGGCTTATACTCCCAGGGGGCGTCCTACGAGCAGTACTTC,CAGGLYSQGASYEQYF
TRBV6-4,TRBJ2-7,once,TRBD2,TGTGCCAGCAGACAGGTACCGGGGGGCGAGCAGTACTTC,CASRQVPGGEQYF
TRBV2,TRBJ1-1,.,.,TGTGCCAGCAGGGGGACTGCGGGCACTGAAGCTTTCTTT,CASRGTAGTEAFF
TRBV7-9,TRBJ1-1,.,.,TGTGCCAGCAGCTTGGACAGTAACACTGAAGCTTTCTTT,CASSLDSNTEAFF
TRBV10-3,TRBJ2-5,.,TRBD2,TGTGCCATCAGTGAGTCTACGGGGGGTACCGGTAGGGAGACCCAGTACTTC,CAISESTGGTGRETQYF
TRBV7-2,TRBJ2-1,.,TRBD1,TGTGCCAGCAGCCGATGGACAGGGGATAATGAGCAGTTCTTC,CASSRWTGDNEQFF
TRBV7-9,TRBJ1-1,.,.,TGTGCCAGCAGCTTATTAGCCACGATGAACACTGAAGCTTTCTTT,CASSLLATMNTEAFF
TRBV23-1,TRBJ2-7,.,TRBD1,TGCGCCAGCAGTCAAGGGGGACAGGGGTACGAGCAGTACTTC,CASSQGGQGYEQYF
TRBV7-6,TRBJ1-4,few,TRBD1,TGTGCCAGCAGCCACGGGACAGTCCCGGGGCGGGAAAAACTGTTTTTT,CASSHGTVPGREKLFF
TRBV7-2,TRBJ2-7,.,.,TGTGCCAGCATGCAGGGCTCCTACGAGCAGTACTTC,CASMQGSYEQYF
TRBV9,TRBJ1-3,.,TRBD1,TGTGCCAGCAGCGTAGGTATGACAGGGGCTGGAAACACCATATATTTT,CASSVGMTGAGNTIYF
TRBV18,TRBJ2-7,.,TRBD1,TGTGCCAGCTCACCACCCCGGGGACAGGGATCCTACGAGCAGTACTTC,CASSPPRGQGSYEQYF
TRBV5-4,TRBJ2-1,.,.,TGTGCCAGCAGCCGAGTGGGGGCCGGGGCATACAATGAGCAGTTCTTC,CASSRVGAGAYNEQFF
TRBV18,TRBJ2-3,.,.,TGTGCCAGCTCACCACCGGTAGCAGATACGCAGTATTTT,CASSPPVADTQYF
TRBV28,TRBJ2-7,.,.,TGTGCCAGCAAGGAGGGAATAGAGTACGAGCAGTACTTC,CASKEGIEYEQYF
TRBV28,TRBJ2-1,.,TRBD1,TGTGCCAGCAGCCGCTTACAGGGGTATGAGCAGTTCTTC,CASSRLQGYEQFF
TRBV5-1,TRBJ2-3,.,TRBD2,TGCGCCAGCAGCTTCGCGGGGGGGCCAAGGGATACGCAGTATTTT,CASSFAGGPRDTQYF
TRBV6-5,TRBJ1-1,.,.,TGTGCCAGCAGTTACGCCGGACGGTCGGGGACTGAAGCTTTCTTT,CASSYAGRSGTEAFF
TRBV9,TRBJ1-3,.,.,TGTGCCAGCAGCGCCCAATCCTCTGGAAACACCATATATTTT,CASSAQSSGNTIYF
TRBV6-1,TRBJ1-6,.,TRBD1,TGTGCCAGCAGTTTAGACAGGGGGAGATCACCCCTCCACTTT,CASSLDRGRSPLHF
TRBV15,TRBJ1-1,.,.,TGTGCCACCAGCAGAGAACAGCAGAACACTGAAGCTTTCTTT,CATSREQQNTEAFF
TRBV5-1,TRBJ2-7,.,TRBD1,TGCGCCAGCAGCTTCCAAGGACAGGGTGTCGACGAGCAGTACTTC,CASSFQGQGVDEQYF
TRBV21-1,TRBJ2-2,.,.,TGTGCCAGCATGGACCCCGCAGGAACAGGGCACTTGTACACCGGGGAGCTGTTTTTT,CASMDPAGTGHLYTGELFF
TRBV2,TRBJ2-5,.,TRBD1,TGTGCCAGCCACGACAGGGCTACCCAAGAGACCCAGTACTTC,CASHDRATQETQYF
TRBV7-9,TRBJ1-1,.,.,TGTGCCAGCAGTTCCCCGACTGGCGCGAACACTGAAGCTTTCTTT,CASSSPTGANTEAFF
TRBV7-3,TRBJ1-1,medium-sized,.,TGTGCCAGCAGCTTAACGAAAAAAGTAACGGGGAACACTGAAGCTTTCTTT,CASSLTKKVTGNTEAFF
TRBV28,TRBJ2-2,.,.,TGTGCCAGCAGTTTAATCCCTGACACGACCGGGGAGCTGTTTTTT,CASSLIPDTTGELFF
TRBV9,TRBJ2-7,.,.,TGTGCCAGCAGCGCACAGGAAGGCTACGAGCAGTACTTC,CASSAQEGYEQYF
TRBV29-1,TRBJ1-6,.,TRBD1,TGCAGCGCCGGGGACAGGGCTAGGTCACCCCTCCACTTT,CSAGDRARSPLHF
TRBV5-1,TRBJ1-3,.,.,TGCGCCAGCAGCTTTACAGGGTTAGGAAACACCATATATTTT,CASSFTGLGNTIYF
TRBV6-1,TRBJ1-2,.,.,TGTGCCTCCCAGGGCAGGGGATATGGCTATGGCTACACCTTC,CASQGRGYGYGYTF
TRBV4-3,TRBJ1-2,few,TRBD1,TGCGCCAGCAGCCACACAGGGGTGGCTGGCTACACCTTC,CASSHTGVAGYTF